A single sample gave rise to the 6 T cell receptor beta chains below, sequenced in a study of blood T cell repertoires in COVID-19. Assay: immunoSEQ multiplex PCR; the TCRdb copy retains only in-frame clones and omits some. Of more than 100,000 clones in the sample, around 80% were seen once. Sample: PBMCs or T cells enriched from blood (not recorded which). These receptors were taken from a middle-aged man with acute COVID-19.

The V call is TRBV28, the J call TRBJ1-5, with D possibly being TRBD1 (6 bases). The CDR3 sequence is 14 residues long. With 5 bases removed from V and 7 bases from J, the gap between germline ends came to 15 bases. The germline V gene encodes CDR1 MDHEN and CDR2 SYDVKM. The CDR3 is CASSPLGGGQPQHF. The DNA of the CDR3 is TGTGCCAGCAGTCCTCTTGGGGGCGGGCAGCCCCAGCATTTT.

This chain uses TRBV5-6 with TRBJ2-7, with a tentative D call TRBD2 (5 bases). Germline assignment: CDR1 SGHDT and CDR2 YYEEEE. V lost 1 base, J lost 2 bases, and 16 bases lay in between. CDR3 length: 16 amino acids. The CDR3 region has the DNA TGTGCCAGCAGCTTGTTGGTGAGGGCCGGTACCTACGAGCAGTACTTC. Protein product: CASSLLVRAGTYEQYF. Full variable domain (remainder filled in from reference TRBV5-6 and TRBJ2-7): DAGVTQSPTHLIKTRGQQVTLRCSPKSGHDTVSWYQQALGQGPQFIFQYYEEEERQRGNFPDRFSGHQFPNYSSELNVNALLLGDSALYLCASSLLVRAGTYEQYFGPGTRLTVT.

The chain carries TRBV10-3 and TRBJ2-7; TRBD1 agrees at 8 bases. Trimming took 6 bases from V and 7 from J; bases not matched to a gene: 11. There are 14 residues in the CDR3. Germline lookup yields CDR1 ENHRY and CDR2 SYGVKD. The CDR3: CAISLSDRVGEQYF. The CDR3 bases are TGTGCCATCAGCCTATCGGACAGGGTGGGGGAGCAGTACTTC.

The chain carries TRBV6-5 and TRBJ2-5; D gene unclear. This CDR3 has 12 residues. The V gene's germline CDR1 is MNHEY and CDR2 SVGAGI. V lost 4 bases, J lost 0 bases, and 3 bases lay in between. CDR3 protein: CASSSDQETQYF. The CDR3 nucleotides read TGTGCCAGCAGTTCAGACCAAGAGACCCAGTACTTC.

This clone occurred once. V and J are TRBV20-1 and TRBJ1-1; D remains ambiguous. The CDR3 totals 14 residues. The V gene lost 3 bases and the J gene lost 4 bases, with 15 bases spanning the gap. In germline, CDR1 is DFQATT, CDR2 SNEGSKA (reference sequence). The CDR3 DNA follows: TGCAGTGCTAGTGTGACTTGGTCGCCCACTGAAGCTTTCTTT. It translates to CSASVTWSPTEAFF.

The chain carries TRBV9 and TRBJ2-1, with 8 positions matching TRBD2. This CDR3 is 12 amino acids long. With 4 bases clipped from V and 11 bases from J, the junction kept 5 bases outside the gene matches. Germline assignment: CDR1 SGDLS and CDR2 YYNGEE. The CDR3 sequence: CASSSIAGKQFF. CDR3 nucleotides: TGTGCCAGCAGCTCCATAGCGGGAAAGCAGTTCTTC.